This paragraph covers one TCR beta chain sequence. This may be a read error: a much more frequent sequence differs by one nucleotide. This sample was included in a study of blood T cells in healthy people across ages. The V and J ends lost 8 bases and 3 bases respectively, with 13 bases between them. Germline values: CDR1 MNHNY, CDR2 SVGAGI (reference sequence). This CDR3 comprises 13 residues. Combining a sample-barcoded 5' primer with a J-beta primer mix, a second PCR ran for roughly 6 to 12 cycles. TCRdb processed the 5' RACE reads anew with MiXCR; each CDR3 protein has one entry. The sample lists 540,000 or so distinct CDR3 sequences, around half occurring once.

This TCR derives from an elderly man in good health. This chain connects TRBV6-6 to TRBJ2-5, with D unclear. Material: blood. The CDR3 DNA reads as TGTGCCAGCGGCGCCAGCTGGGAAGAGACCCAGTACTTC. This translates into CASGASWEETQYF.